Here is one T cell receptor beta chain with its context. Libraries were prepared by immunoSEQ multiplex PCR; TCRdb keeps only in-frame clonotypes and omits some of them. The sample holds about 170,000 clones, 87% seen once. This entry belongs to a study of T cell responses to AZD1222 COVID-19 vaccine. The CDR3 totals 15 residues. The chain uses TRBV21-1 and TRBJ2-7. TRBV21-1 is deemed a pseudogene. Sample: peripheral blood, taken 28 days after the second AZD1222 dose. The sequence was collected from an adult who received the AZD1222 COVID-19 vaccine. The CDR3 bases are TGTGCCAGCAGCAAAGGGTCAGCCGCCTCCTACGAGCAGTACTTC. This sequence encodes CASSKGSAASYEQYF.